This T cell receptor beta chain was captured by sequencing in a study of shared clonotypes between healthy human individuals. CD8 cells regarded as naive lacked CD45RO, were positively chosen for CCR7, and omitted terminally differentiated effector memory CD45RA+ cells. Data came from immunoSEQ multiplex PCR; TCRdb stores just in-frame clones and leaves some out. The sample shows roughly 850,000 clones, 95% to 97% of them seen only once. CDR1 and CDR2 from the germline V gene are WSHSY and SAAADI. Trimming shortened V by 4 bases and J by 0 bases, and 12 bases separated the two germline ends. The CDR3 consists of 16 residues.

The TCR comes from a man aged 30 to 45 in good health. The sample comprised naive CD8+ T cells sorted from blood. V gene TRBV10-2 combines with J gene TRBJ1-4, with D maybe TRBD1 (5 bases). CDR3: CASSGQGRATNEKLFF. The CDR3 nucleotides are TGCGCCAGCAGTGGGCAGGGCCGAGCAACTAATGAAAAACTGTTTTTT.